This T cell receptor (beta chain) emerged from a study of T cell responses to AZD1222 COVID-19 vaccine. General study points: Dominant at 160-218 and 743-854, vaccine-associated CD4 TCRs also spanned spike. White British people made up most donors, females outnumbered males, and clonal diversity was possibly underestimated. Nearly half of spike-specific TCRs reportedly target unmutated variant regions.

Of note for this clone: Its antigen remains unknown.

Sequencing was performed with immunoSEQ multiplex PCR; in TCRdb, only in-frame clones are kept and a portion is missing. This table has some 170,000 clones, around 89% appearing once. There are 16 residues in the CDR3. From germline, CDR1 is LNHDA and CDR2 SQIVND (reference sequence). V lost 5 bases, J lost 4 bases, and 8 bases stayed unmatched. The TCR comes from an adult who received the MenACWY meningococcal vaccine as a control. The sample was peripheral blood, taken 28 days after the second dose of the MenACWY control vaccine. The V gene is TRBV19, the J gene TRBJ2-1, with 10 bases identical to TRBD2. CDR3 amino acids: CASSLRGLAEYNEQFF. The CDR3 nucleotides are TGTGCCAGTAGTCTCAGAGGACTAGCGGAATACAATGAGCAGTTCTTC.